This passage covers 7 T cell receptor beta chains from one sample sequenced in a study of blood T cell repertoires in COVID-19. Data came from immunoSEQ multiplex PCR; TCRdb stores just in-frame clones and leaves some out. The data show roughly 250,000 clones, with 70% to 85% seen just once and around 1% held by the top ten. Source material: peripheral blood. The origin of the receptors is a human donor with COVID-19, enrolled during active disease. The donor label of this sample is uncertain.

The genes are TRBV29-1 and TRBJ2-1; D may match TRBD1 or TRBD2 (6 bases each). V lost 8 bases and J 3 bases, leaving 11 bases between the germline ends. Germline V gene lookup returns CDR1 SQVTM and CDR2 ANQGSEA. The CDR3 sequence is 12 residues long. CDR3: CSSGDNYNEQFF. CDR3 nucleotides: TGCAGCTCGGGGGACAACTACAATGAGCAGTTCTTC.

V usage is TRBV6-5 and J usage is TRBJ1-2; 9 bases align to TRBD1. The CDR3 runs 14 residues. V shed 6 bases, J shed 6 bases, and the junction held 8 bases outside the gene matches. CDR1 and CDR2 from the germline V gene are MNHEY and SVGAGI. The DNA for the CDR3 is TGTGCCAGCAGGCGGACAGGGGATCCTAATGGCTACACCTTC. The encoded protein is CASRRTGDPNGYTF.

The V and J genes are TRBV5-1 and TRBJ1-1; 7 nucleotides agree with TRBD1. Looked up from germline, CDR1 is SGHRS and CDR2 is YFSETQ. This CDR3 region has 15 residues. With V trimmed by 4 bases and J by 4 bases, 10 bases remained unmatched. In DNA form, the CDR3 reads TGCGCCAGCAGCAGGGACAGTTGGCGCGGCACTGAAGCTTTCTTT. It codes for CASSRDSWRGTEAFF.

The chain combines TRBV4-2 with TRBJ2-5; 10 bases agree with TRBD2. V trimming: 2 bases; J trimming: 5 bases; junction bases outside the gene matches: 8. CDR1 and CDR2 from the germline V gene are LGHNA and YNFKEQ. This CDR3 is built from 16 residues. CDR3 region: CASSQRIAGGDETQYF. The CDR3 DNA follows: TGTGCCAGCAGCCAAAGGATAGCGGGAGGAGATGAGACCCAGTACTTC.

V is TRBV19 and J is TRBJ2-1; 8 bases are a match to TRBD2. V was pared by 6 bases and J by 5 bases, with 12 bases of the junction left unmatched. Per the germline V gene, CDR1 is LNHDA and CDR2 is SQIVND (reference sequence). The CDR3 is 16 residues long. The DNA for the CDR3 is TGTGCCAGTAGCGCTCCCCACACTAGCGGTGACAATGAGCAGTTCTTC. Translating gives CASSAPHTSGDNEQFF. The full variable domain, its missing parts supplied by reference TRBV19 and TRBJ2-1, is DGGITQSPKYLFRKEGQNVTLSCEQNLNHDAMYWYRQDPGQGLRLIYYSQIVNDFQKGDIAEGYSVSREKKESFPLTVTSAQKNPTAFYLCASSAPHTSGDNEQFFGPGTRLTVL.

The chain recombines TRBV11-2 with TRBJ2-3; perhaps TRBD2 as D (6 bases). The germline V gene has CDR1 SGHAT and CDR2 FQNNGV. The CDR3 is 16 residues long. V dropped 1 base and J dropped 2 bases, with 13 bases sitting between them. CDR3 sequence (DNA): TGTGCCAGCAGCTTAGTGCTGCGGGGCTACACAGATACGCAGTATTTT. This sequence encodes CASSLVLRGYTDTQYF.

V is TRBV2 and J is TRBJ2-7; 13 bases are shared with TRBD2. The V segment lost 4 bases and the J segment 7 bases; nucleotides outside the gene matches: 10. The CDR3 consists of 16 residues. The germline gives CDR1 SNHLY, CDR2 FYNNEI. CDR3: CASSVGTSGALGEQYF. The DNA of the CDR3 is TGTGCCAGCAGTGTAGGGACTAGCGGGGCACTGGGGGAGCAGTACTTC. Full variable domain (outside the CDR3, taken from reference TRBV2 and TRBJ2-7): EPEVTQTPSHQVTQMGQEVILRCVPISNHLYFYWYRQILGQKVEFLVSFYNNEISEKSEIFDDQFSVERPDGSNFTLKIRSTKLEDSAMYFCASSVGTSGALGEQYFGPGTRLTVT.